This T cell receptor beta chain appears in the sequencing data of a study of control samples from healthy donors and cancer patients (dated by TCRdb to 2020 to 2021). With respect to this clone: This receptor's antigen is unknown. The input lacks base qualities; no much larger clone sits a single base away.

Preparation of the library involved the immunoSEQ multiplex PCR assay. TCRdb obtained this table from immuneACCESS and retained in-frame rearrangements with V and J assigned. These tables miss some clones; where compared with another copy, unresolved V genes account for less than half of the shortfall, and the remainder is unexplained. This sample holds 170,000 or so clones; over 85% were observed only once. 1.4% to 1.5% of the sample is taken by the ten largest. The CDR3 holds 13 amino acids from the cysteine to the phenylalanine. Of all the DNA, just the CDR3 is kept, 39 bases in frame from base 1. Looking up the germline V gene yields CDR1 SNHLY and CDR2 FYNNEI. V and J lose 6 bases and 0 bases, and a span of 8 bases separates them.

The sequenced sample was blood. The receptor was derived from a young man in good health. The chain links TRBV2 with TRBJ1-2; the D gene is perhaps TRBD1, from 6 matching bases. This receptor carries the CDR3 CASRTGPNYGYTF. The DNA sequence follows: TGTGCCAGCAGGACAGGTCCTAACTATGGCTACACCTTC.